This TCR beta chain derives from a study of a mutant IDH1 vaccine in newly diagnosed glioma. Stated time point: week 47, end of study. The vaccine gave 300 ug of a 20-mer mutant IDH1 peptide subcutaneously per dose. With 6 bases removed from V and 8 bases from J, the gap between germline ends came to 17 bases. The length of the CDR3 is 14 residues. The germline V gene encodes CDR1 SNHLY and CDR2 FYNNEI. This table comes from immunoSEQ multiplex PCR, and its TCRdb copy is limited to in-frame clones, with some not included. The sample contains some 50,000 clones, less than 65% of which appear only once. As for this clone: The antigen is unknown.

This TCR was sampled from a man aged 40-55 years with glioma. Some clones in this sample may be carry-over from other donors' samples. The sequences come from peripheral blood mononuclear cells (PBMCs), collected from a glioma patient whose treatment included an IDH1 peptide vaccine. The J gene is TRBJ1-5, the V gene TRBV2; D may be TRBD1 (6 bases). The CDR3 loop reads CASRGTLKGKPQHF. The CDR3 nucleotides are TGTGCCAGCAGGGGGACATTGAAGGGAAAGCCCCAGCATTTT.